A single sample gave rise to the 21 T cell receptor beta chains below, sequenced in a study of radiotherapy plus CTLA-4 blockade in lung cancer. The protocol was immunoSEQ multiplex PCR, while the TCRdb copy is restricted to in-frame clones and leaves out a portion. This sample has 47,000 or so clones, with approximately 84% found just once. Material: peripheral blood, obtained from a patient treated with radiotherapy plus ipilimumab. These receptor sequences come from a human donor with non-small cell lung cancer whose response to radiotherapy plus ipilimumab could not be evaluated.

This chain joins TRBV7-2 and TRBJ2-5, with 8 bases that match TRBD1. The germline V gene encodes CDR1 SGHTA and CDR2 FQGNSA. This CDR3 is built from 18 residues. J was trimmed by 2 bases and V by 5 bases; bases with no gene match: 16. The CDR3 nucleotides are TGTGCCAGCAGCATCCTTATGGGCACAGGGGGAATTCAAGAGACCCAGTACTTC. It translates to CASSILMGTGGIQETQYF.

This clone was recorded once. V usage is TRBV19 and J usage is TRBJ1-5; D unclear. The V gene lost 6 bases and the J gene lost 4 bases, with 16 bases spanning the gap. The CDR3 runs to 15 residues. Germline V lookup: CDR1 LNHDA, CDR2 SQIVND (reference sequence). Written as DNA, the CDR3 is TGTGCCAGTAGGCCTTCCGGACGGGGAAATCAGCCCCAGCATTTT. Residues: CASRPSGRGNQPQHF.

CDR3 residues: CASSRPTGQTSEAFF. CDR3 sequence (DNA): TGTGCCAGCAGTCGACCAACGGGACAGACTTCTGAAGCTTTCTTT. The J gene is TRBJ1-1, the V gene TRBV28; TRBD1 aligns across 7 bases. In germline, CDR1 is MDHEN, CDR2 SYDVKM. CDR3 size: 15 residues. J gave up 6 bases and V 5 bases, and 12 bases lay outside the gene matches.

This chain connects TRBV28 to TRBJ1-2, with 7 positions matching TRBD1. Unmatched junction bases numbered 5, after V lost 8 bases and J lost 2 bases. This CDR3 has 13 amino acids. CDR1 MDHEN and CDR2 SYDVKM come from the germline V gene. The CDR3 reads CASYRGYNYGYTF. CDR3 sequence (DNA): TGTGCCAGCTACAGGGGATACAACTATGGCTACACCTTC.

The CDR3 DNA sequence: TGTGCCAGCAGTTACAGTAGGACTAGCGGGTTCGATGAGCAGTTCTTC. Its protein product is CASSYSRTSGFDEQFF. The chain recombines TRBV6-6 with TRBJ2-1; 11 bases map to TRBD2. The germline gives CDR1 MNHNY, CDR2 SVGAGI (reference sequence). The junction had 8 bases not matched to a gene; V was cut back by 2 bases and J by 8 bases. This CDR3 contains 16 residues.

The chain is built from TRBV6-5 and TRBJ1-1, with TRBD1 identical over 9 bases. J lost 6 bases, V lost 6 bases, and 5 bases had no gene match. CDR1 and CDR2 from the germline V gene are MNHEY and SVGAGI. The CDR3 sequence is 13 residues long. CDR3 amino acids: CASRMGQGAEAFF. In nucleotides, the CDR3 is TGTGCCAGCAGAATGGGACAGGGTGCTGAAGCTTTCTTT.

This chain links TRBV27 with TRBJ2-2, with D possibly matching TRBD2 (6 bases). The CDR3 spans 16 residues. V lost 1 base, J lost 3 bases, and 12 bases lay in between. Germline CDR1 is MNHEY and CDR2 is SMNVEV (reference sequence). Here the CDR3 reads CASSLYSAGHTGELFF. CDR3 coding DNA: TGTGCCAGCAGTTTATACTCGGCGGGGCACACCGGGGAGCTGTTTTTT.

The chain carries TRBV5-6 and TRBJ1-2, with no clear D. The germline gives CDR1 SGHDT, CDR2 YYEEEE. Trimming removed 4 bases at V and 4 bases at J, with 14 bases between. CDR3 size: 14 residues. CDR3 DNA sequence: TGTGCCAGCAGCCCTCGGACTCACACCTATGGCTACACCTTC. It translates to CASSPRTHTYGYTF.

This clone was counted once. The V call is TRBV30, the J call TRBJ2-1, with 11 bases fitting TRBD2. This CDR3 region has 14 residues. Trimming removed 0 bases from V and 8 bases from J; junction bases left unmatched: 3. Germline CDR1 is GTSNPN and CDR2 is SVGIG (reference sequence). CDR3: CAWSVVAGGYEQFF. The CDR3 bases are TGTGCCTGGAGTGTAGTAGCGGGGGGGTATGAGCAGTTCTTC.

The V gene is TRBV4-1, the J gene TRBJ2-7; a possible D gene is TRBD1 (5 bases). Germline CDR1 MGHRA, CDR2 YSYEKL. There are 14 residues in the CDR3. V lost 1 base, J lost 0 bases, and 7 bases lay in between. CDR3 protein: CASSQGGSSYEQYF. The CDR3 coding sequence is TGCGCCAGCAGCCAAGGGGGCAGCTCCTACGAGCAGTACTTC.

The chain links TRBV6-6 to TRBJ2-7; the D gene is possibly TRBD2 (6 bases). Germline assignment: CDR1 MNHNY and CDR2 SVGAGI (reference sequence). V dropped 6 bases and J dropped 1 base, with 10 bases sitting between them. This CDR3 is built from 13 residues. The CDR3 DNA is TGTGCCAGCAGCTATGGGACTTCCTACGAGCAGTACTTC. The encoded protein is CASSYGTSYEQYF.

The chain couples TRBV9 to TRBJ2-7; TRBD2 matches 9 bases. J was trimmed by 6 bases and V by 3 bases; bases with no gene match: 4. The CDR3 consists of 13 residues. Germline values: CDR1 SGDLS, CDR2 YYNGEE. The CDR3 DNA reads TGTGCCAGCAGCGAGGCGGGAGGGGGCGAGCAGTACTTC. This translates into CASSEAGGGEQYF.

This clone was detected only a few times. Since a far larger clone is one base different, this is likely a read error. This same CDR3 is encoded by further DNA sequences in the sample. The V call is TRBV4-1, the J call TRBJ2-1, with 12 bases lining up with TRBD2. J was trimmed by 6 bases and V by 1 base; bases with no gene match: 1. The CDR3 sequence is 15 residues long. Germline CDR1 MGHRA, CDR2 YSYEKL. The CDR3 DNA sequence: TGCGCCAGCAGCCAAGGACTAGCGGGAGCCAATGAGCAGTTCTTC. Amino acid sequence: CASSQGLAGANEQFF.

This sequence joins TRBV25-1 and TRBJ1-1; D is perhaps TRBD1 (5 bases). This CDR3 is 12 amino acids long. The germline gives CDR1 MGHDK, CDR2 SYGVNS. V was shortened by 6 bases and J by 5 bases, with 10 bases between the two germline ends. The CDR3 DNA sequence: TGTGCCAGCAGCCTCAAGGGGACTGAAGCTTTCTTT. Translated: CASSLKGTEAFF.

The chain carries TRBV27 and TRBJ2-7; weak D call: TRBD1 (6 bases). Germline CDR1 MNHEY, CDR2 SMNVEV (reference sequence). Trimming shortened V by 8 bases and J by 0 bases, and 14 bases separated the two germline ends. The CDR3 has 14 residues. CDR3 in DNA: TGTGCCAGCCGCTATCAGGGGATCTCCTACGAGCAGTACTTC. Translating it yields CASRYQGISYEQYF.

The chain combines TRBV2 with TRBJ2-3, with 9 positions matching TRBD2. V lost 2 bases and J lost 1; bases outside the gene matches: 4. This CDR3 comprises 16 residues. Germline V CDR1 and CDR2: SNHLY, FYNNEI. This CDR3 is CASSELAGGGTDTQYF. CDR3 nucleotides: TGTGCCAGCAGTGAACTGGCGGGAGGGGGCACAGATACGCAGTATTTT.

This clone was observed once. The chain employs TRBV9 and TRBJ2-7; 9 bases line up with TRBD1. V lost 3 bases and J lost 5; bases outside the gene matches: 15. Germline V gene lookup returns CDR1 SGDLS and CDR2 YYNGEE. The CDR3 has 17 residues. CDR3 loop: CASSDLPERQGVDEQYF. CDR3 nucleotide sequence: TGTGCCAGCAGCGATCTGCCTGAGAGACAGGGGGTGGACGAGCAGTACTTC.

The rearrangement joins TRBV7-3 to TRBJ2-2; 7 nucleotides line up with TRBD1. Germline V gives CDR1 SGHTA, CDR2 FQGTGA. CDR3 length: 15 amino acids. V was clipped by 3 bases and J by 3 bases; unmatched bases: 4. CDR3: CASSLAGGYTGELFF. Here the CDR3 DNA reads TGTGCCAGCAGCTTGGCAGGGGGTTACACCGGGGAGCTGTTTTTT. Supplemented by reference TRBV7-3 and TRBJ2-2, the full variable domain reads GAGVSQTPSNKVTEKGKYVELRCDPISGHTALYWYRQSLGQGPEFLIYFQGTGAADDSGLPNDRFFAVRPEGSVSTLKIQRTERGDSAVYLCASSLAGGYTGELFFGEGSRLTVL.

The rearrangement joins TRBV2 to TRBJ1-2, with D uncertain. CDR1 and CDR2 (germline): SNHLY, FYNNEI. The CDR3 has 12 amino acids. V was clipped by 2 bases and J by 6 bases, with 7 bases between them. The CDR3 DNA reads as TGTGCCAGCAGTGAAAGCGGCCATGGCTACACCTTC. This translates into CASSESGHGYTF.

This clone was detected a few times. The chain links TRBV5-1 to TRBJ1-2; no clear D gene. Germline V lookup: CDR1 SGHRS, CDR2 YFSETQ. The CDR3 length is 14 residues. Trimming took off 2 bases at V and 7 bases at J, with 15 bases between the two ends. For the CDR3, the DNA is TGCGCCAGCAGCTTTTCGGCTTCCCTAGGTGGCTACACCTTC. Protein product: CASSFSASLGGYTF.

V and J are TRBV5-1 and TRBJ2-1; TRBD2 agrees at 11 bases. CDR3 size: 18 residues. Trimming took 4 bases from V and 6 from J; bases not matched to a gene: 15. Germline lookup yields CDR1 SGHRS and CDR2 YFSETQ. The DNA for the CDR3 is TGCGCCAGCAGCGGTTGGCTAGCGGGAGGCCCGAGAGGCAATGAGCAGTTCTTC. Its translation: CASSGWLAGGPRGNEQFF.